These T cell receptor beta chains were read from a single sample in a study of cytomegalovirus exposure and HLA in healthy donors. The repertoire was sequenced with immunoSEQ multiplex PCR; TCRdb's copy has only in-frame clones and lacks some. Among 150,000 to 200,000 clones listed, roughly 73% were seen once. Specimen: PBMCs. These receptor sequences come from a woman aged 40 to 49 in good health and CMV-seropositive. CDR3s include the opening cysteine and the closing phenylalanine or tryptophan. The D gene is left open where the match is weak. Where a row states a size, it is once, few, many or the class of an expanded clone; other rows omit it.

CDR3: CASSGIDRIGEDTQYF
DNA: TGTGCCAGCAGTGGGATTGACAGGATAGGAGAGGATACGCAGTATTTT
V: TRBV6-6
D: NA
J: TRBJ2-3
size: NA

CDR3: CASSLYPGGEETQYF
DNA: TGTGCCAGCAGCTTATACCCAGGGGGCGAGGAGACCCAGTACTTC
V: TRBV7-9
D: TRBD1
J: TRBJ2-5
size: NA

CDR3: CASSRGTSGTGGREQFF
DNA: TGTGCCAGCAGCCGAGGGACTAGCGGGACCGGCGGCAGAGAGCAGTTCTTC
V: TRBV4-2
D: TRBD2
J: TRBJ2-1
size: NA

CDR3: CASSVANAPLHF
DNA: TGTGCCAGCAGCGTAGCTAATGCACCCCTCCACTTT
V: TRBV9
D: NA
J: TRBJ1-6
size: NA

CDR3: CASSYAQRSYEQYF
DNA: TGTGCCAGCAGTTACGCGCAGAGGTCCTACGAGCAGTACTTC
V: TRBV6-5
D: NA
J: TRBJ2-7
size: NA

CDR3: CASIRGTDNYGYTF
DNA: TGTGCCAGCATACGAGGGACAGACAACTATGGCTACACCTTC
V: TRBV2
D: TRBD1
J: TRBJ1-2
size: NA

CDR3: CASSLSGRPKEETQYF
DNA: TGTGCCAGCAGTTTATCGGGCAGACCCAAGGAAGAGACCCAGTACTTC
V: TRBV27
D: NA
J: TRBJ2-5
size: once

CDR3: CASVDLDSNTEAFF
DNA: TGCGCCAGCGTTGACCTCGACAGCAACACTGAAGCTTTCTTT
V: TRBV5-1
D: NA
J: TRBJ1-1
size: NA

CDR3: CASSIYGAGAQPQHF
DNA: TGTGCCAGTAGTATTTATGGGGCTGGTGCTCAGCCCCAGCATTTT
V: TRBV19
D: NA
J: TRBJ1-5
size: few

CDR3: CATHITGGTEAFF
DNA: TGTGCCACTCACATAACAGGGGGCACTGAAGCTTTCTTT
V: TRBV6-1
D: TRBD1
J: TRBJ1-1
size: NA

CDR3: CASGRGMGREQYF
DNA: TGTGCCAGCGGACGGGGAATGGGCCGCGAGCAGTACTTC
V: TRBV2
D: NA
J: TRBJ2-7
size: NA

CDR3: CASSQSLTGRGEQFF
DNA: TGCGCCAGCAGTCAATCGCTGACAGGGAGAGGTGAGCAGTTCTTC
V: TRBV23-1
D: TRBD1
J: TRBJ2-1
size: NA

CDR3: CATSRDLSASGETQYF
DNA: TGTGCCACCAGCAGAGATCTGTCGGCTAGCGGAGAGACCCAGTACTTC
V: TRBV15
D: TRBD2
J: TRBJ2-5
size: once

CDR3: CASSLSSGSFDEQYF
DNA: TGTGCCAGCAGCCTATCTAGCGGGAGCTTCGACGAGCAGTACTTC
V: TRBV4-2
D: TRBD2
J: TRBJ2-7
size: NA

CDR3: CASTGGVSGNNLAKNIQYF
DNA: TGTGCCAGCACCGGGGGGGTTAGCGGAAACAATCTAGCCAAAAACATTCAGTACTTC
V: TRBV6-4
D: TRBD2
J: TRBJ2-4
size: NA

CDR3: CASSPGTSGIRAYNEQFF
DNA: TGCGCCAGCAGCCCCGGGACTAGCGGGATTAGGGCCTACAATGAGCAGTTCTTC
V: TRBV5-1
D: TRBD2
J: TRBJ2-1
size: NA

CDR3: CSVRDRGEKLFF
DNA: TGCAGCGTCCGGGACAGGGGGGAAAAACTGTTTTTT
V: TRBV29-1
D: TRBD1
J: TRBJ1-4
size: few

CDR3: CASRRQGANQPQHF
DNA: TGTGCCAGCAGGCGACAGGGGGCCAATCAGCCCCAGCATTTT
V: TRBV28
D: TRBD1
J: TRBJ1-5
size: NA

CDR3: CASSYSFRNQPQHF
DNA: TGTGCCAGCAGTTACTCGTTCAGGAATCAGCCCCAGCATTTT
V: TRBV6-6
D: NA
J: TRBJ1-5
size: NA